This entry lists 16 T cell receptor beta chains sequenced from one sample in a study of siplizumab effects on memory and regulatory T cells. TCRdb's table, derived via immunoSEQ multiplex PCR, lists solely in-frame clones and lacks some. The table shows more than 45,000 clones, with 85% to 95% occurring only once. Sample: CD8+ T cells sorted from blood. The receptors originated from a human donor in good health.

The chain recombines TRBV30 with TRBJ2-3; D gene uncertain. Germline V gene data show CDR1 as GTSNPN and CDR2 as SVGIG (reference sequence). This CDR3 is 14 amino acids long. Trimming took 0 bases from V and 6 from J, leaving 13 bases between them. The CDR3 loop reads CAWSVVGKLDTQYF. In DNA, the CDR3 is TGTGCCTGGAGTGTAGTGGGAAAACTGGATACGCAGTATTTT.

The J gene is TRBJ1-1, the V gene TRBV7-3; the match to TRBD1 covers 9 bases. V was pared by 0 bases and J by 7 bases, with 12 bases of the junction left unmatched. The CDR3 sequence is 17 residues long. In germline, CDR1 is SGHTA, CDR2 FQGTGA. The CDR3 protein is CASSLTSAGTGRDEAFF. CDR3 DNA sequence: TGTGCCAGCAGCTTAACTTCAGCCGGGACAGGGAGGGATGAAGCTTTCTTT. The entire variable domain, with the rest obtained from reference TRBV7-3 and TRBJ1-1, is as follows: GAGVSQTPSNKVTEKGKYVELRCDPISGHTALYWYRQSLGQGPEFLIYFQGTGAADDSGLPNDRFFAVRPEGSVSTLKIQRTERGDSAVYLCASSLTSAGTGRDEAFFGQGTRLTVV.

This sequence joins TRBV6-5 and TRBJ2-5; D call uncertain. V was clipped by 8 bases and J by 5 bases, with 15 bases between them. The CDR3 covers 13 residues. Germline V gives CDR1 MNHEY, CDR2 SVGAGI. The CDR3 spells CASGRAEAETQYF. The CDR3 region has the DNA TGTGCCAGCGGACGGGCGGAAGCGGAGACCCAGTACTTC.

This CDR3 is CASSEQGVHQETQYF. CDR3 in DNA: TGTGCCAGCAGTGAACAAGGGGTCCACCAAGAGACCCAGTACTTC. V usage is TRBV25-1 and J usage is TRBJ2-5, with D perhaps TRBD1 (5 bases). Per germline, CDR1 MGHDK and CDR2 SYGVNS. Trimming stripped 2 bases from V and 0 bases from J, with 10 bases between. The CDR3 consists of 15 residues.

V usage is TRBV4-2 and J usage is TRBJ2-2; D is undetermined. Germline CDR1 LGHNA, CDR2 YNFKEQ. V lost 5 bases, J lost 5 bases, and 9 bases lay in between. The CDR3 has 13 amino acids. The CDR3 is CASSSAPTGELFF. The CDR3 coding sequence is TGTGCCAGCAGCAGCGCTCCAACCGGGGAGCTGTTTTTT.

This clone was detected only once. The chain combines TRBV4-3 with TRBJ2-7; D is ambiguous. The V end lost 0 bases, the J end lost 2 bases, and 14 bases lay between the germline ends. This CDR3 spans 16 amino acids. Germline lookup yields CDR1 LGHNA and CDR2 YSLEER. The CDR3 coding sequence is TGCGCCAGCAGCCAAGAGTGGGCGAGCAGAACCTACGAGCAGTACTTC. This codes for CASSQEWASRTYEQYF.

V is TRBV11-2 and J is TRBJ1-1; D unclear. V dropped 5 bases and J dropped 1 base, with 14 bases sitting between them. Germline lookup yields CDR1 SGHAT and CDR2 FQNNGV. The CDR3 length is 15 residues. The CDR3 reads CASSPRERENTEAFF. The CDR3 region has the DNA TGTGCCAGCAGCCCGAGGGAAAGGGAGAACACTGAAGCTTTCTTT.

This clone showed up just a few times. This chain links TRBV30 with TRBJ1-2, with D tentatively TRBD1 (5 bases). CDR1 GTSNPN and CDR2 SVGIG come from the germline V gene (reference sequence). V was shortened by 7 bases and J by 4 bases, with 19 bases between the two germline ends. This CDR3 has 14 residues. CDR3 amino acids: CASRIGEKVYGYTF. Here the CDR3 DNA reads TGTGCCTCCCGAATAGGGGAGAAGGTCTATGGCTACACCTTC.

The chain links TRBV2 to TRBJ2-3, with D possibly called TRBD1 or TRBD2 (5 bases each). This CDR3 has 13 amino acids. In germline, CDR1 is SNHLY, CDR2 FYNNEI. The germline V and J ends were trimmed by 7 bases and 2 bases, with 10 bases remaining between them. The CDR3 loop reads CASMGPTTDTQYF. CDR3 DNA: TGTGCCAGCATGGGACCAACCACAGATACGCAGTATTTT.

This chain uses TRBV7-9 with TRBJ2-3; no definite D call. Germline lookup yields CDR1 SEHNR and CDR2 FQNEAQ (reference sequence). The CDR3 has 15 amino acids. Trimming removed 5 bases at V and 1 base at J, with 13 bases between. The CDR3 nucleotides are TGTGCCAGCAGCACCACTGAATTAGGCACAGATACGCAGTATTTT. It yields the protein CASSTTELGTDTQYF.

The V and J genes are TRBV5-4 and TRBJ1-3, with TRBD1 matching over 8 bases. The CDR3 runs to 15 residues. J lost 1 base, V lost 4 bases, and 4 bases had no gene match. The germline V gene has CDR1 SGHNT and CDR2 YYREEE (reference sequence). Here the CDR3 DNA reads TGTGCCAGCAGCCCCGGACAGGGTTCTGGAAACACCATATATTTT. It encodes CASSPGQGSGNTIYF.

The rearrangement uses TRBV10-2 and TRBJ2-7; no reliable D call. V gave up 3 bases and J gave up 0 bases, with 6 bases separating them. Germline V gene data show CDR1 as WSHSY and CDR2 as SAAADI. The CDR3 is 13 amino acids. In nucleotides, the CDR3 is TGCGCCAGCAGTGAAGTCAGCTCCTACGAGCAGTACTTC. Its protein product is CASSEVSSYEQYF.

CDR3 DNA sequence: TGCGCCAGCAGCCAAGATTCGGGATTCTACAATGAGCAGTTCTTC. This translates into CASSQDSGFYNEQFF. V is TRBV4-3 and J is TRBJ2-1, with a weak D call TRBD2 (5 bases). The CDR3 spans 15 residues. Germline CDR1 reads LGHNA; CDR2 reads YSLEER. V was cut by 0 bases and J by 3 bases, with 9 bases left in between.

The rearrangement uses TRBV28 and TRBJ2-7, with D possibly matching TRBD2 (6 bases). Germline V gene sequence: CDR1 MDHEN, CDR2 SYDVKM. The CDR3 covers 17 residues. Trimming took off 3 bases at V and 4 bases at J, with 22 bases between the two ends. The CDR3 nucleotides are TGTGCCAGCAGTTTTTGGGCAACTAGCCCTGGCTCTTACGAGCAGTACTTC. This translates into CASSFWATSPGSYEQYF. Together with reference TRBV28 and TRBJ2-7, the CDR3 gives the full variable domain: DVKVTQSSRYLVKRTGEKVFLECVQDMDHENMFWYRQDPGLGLRLIYFSYDVKMKEKGDIPEGYSVSREKKERFSLILESASTNQTSMYLCASSFWATSPGSYEQYFGPGTRLTVT.

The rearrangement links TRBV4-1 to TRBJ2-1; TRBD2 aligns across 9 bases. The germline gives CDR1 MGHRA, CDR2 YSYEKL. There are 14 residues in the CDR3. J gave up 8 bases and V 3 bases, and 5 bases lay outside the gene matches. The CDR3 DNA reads TGCGCCAGCAGCCACCAAATAGCGGGAGATGAGCAGTTCTTC. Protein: CASSHQIAGDEQFF.

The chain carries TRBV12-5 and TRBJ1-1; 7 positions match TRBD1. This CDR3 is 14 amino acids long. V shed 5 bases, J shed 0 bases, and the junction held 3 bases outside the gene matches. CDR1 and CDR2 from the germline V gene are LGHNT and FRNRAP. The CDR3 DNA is TGTGCTAGTGGTCCGGGACAGCTGAACACTGAAGCTTTCTTT. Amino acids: CASGPGQLNTEAFF.